This T cell receptor beta chain was obtained from a study of T cells in Graves' hyperthyroidism and ophthalmopathy. The CDR3 loop spans 15 amino acids. J lost 1 base, V lost 5 bases, and 7 bases had no gene match. CDR1 and CDR2 from the germline V gene are DFQATT and SNEGSKA (reference sequence). The investigators amplified TCR beta CDR3 regions from RNA transcripts. A first-round RT-PCR of the TCR CDR3 used the HTBI primer set. TCRdb analysed the multiplex PCR reads with MiXCR anew, one entry per CDR3 protein. Among around 660,000 distinct CDR3 sequences, 45% were seen once, and the ten largest hold about 7%.

Sample: peripheral blood or thyroid tissue (not recorded which). The chain has TRBV20-1 and TRBJ1-5, with TRBD1 matching over 8 bases. This TCR derives from an adult man with Graves' disease, either hyperthyroidism or ophthalmopathy (not recorded which). CDR3: CSASRTGLSNQPQHF. Written as DNA, the CDR3 is TGCAGTGCTTCTAGGACAGGGCTGAGCAATCAGCCCCAGCATTTT.